The next 26 T cell receptor beta chains were all read from a single sample in a study of T-cell reconstitution after alpha-beta-depleted transplantation in children. The TCRbeta library was prepared with unique molecular identifiers. TCRdb fed the PCR reads into MiXCR, producing one record per CDR3 protein. Of some 590,000 distinct CDR3 sequences listed, 8% to 11% are singletons. The specimen was PBMCs from the stem cell graft donor, collected from the stem cell graft. Every receptor here comes from a human donor who donated a stem cell graft to a child with acute myeloid leukemia.

The V and J genes are TRBV9 and TRBJ2-7, with D tentatively TRBD2 (6 bases). Germline V CDR1 and CDR2: SGDLS, YYNGEE. V was pared by 2 bases and J by 4 bases, with 16 bases between. This CDR3 spans 15 amino acids. This CDR3 reads CASSVAGTGGYEQYF. The CDR3 DNA follows: TGTGCCAGCAGCGTTGCCGGGACTGGAGGTTACGAGCAGTACTTC.

This clonotype was detected a few times. The chain joins TRBV30 to TRBJ1-1; D not resolved. The CDR3 is made up of 11 amino acids. The ends were cut back, 7 bases at V and 0 bases at J, with 6 bases in the middle. Germline V gene data show CDR1 as GTSNPN and CDR2 as SVGIG (reference sequence). Here the CDR3 reads CASEVNTEAFF. CDR3 nucleotides: TGTGCCTCCGAAGTGAACACTGAAGCTTTCTTT.

The table lists this clonotype with many counts. V is TRBV4-3 and J is TRBJ1-2, with 9 bases fitting TRBD1. From germline, CDR1 is LGHNA and CDR2 YSLEER. The junction had 6 bases not matched to a gene; V was cut back by 5 bases and J by 5 bases. This CDR3 spans 14 amino acids. The CDR3 DNA follows: TGCGCCAGCAGCAGGACAGGGGTCGGTTATGGCTACACCTTC. It encodes CASSRTGVGYGYTF.

There are a few counts of this clonotype. The chain combines TRBV28 with TRBJ2-3, with 10 bases fitting TRBD1. The CDR3 covers 16 residues. Germline-derived CDR1 and CDR2 are MDHEN and SYDVKM. V lost 4 bases and J lost 3; bases outside the gene matches: 7. CDR3 sequence (DNA): TGTGCCAGCAGTTCCGAAGGGGACAGGGGAACAGATACGCAGTATTTT. This gives the protein CASSSEGDRGTDTQYF.

This clonotype has more than one count but fewer than ten. The chain recombines TRBV25-1 with TRBJ1-2, with D possibly being TRBD1 (5 bases). The CDR3 length is 13 residues. Per the germline V gene, CDR1 is MGHDK and CDR2 is SYGVNS. Trimming stripped 3 bases from V and 8 bases from J, with 13 bases between. Written as DNA, the CDR3 is TGTGCCAGCAGTGAGCCCGGACAAGGAGGCTACACCTTC. Its protein is CASSEPGQGGYTF.

This clonotype was counted only a few times. This sequence joins TRBV12-3 or TRBV12-4 and TRBJ2-2; D could derive from TRBD1 or TRBD2 (5 bases each). The V end lost 4 bases, the J end lost 2 bases, and 11 bases lay between the germline ends. CDR3 length: 15 residues. The CDR3 reads CASSYQGVNTGELFF. The CDR3, as DNA: TGTGCCAGCAGTTACCAGGGAGTTAACACCGGGGAGCTGTTTTTT.

This clonotype was seen only a few times. V usage is TRBV7-3 and J usage is TRBJ1-1; 7 bases fit TRBD1. Losses at the gene ends were 5 bases for V and 5 bases for J; bases not matched to a gene: 11. There are 15 residues in the CDR3. Germline V gene sequence: CDR1 SGHTA, CDR2 FQGTGA. CDR3 sequence: CASSPQGGGRTEAFF. The CDR3 bases are TGTGCCAGCAGCCCCCAGGGGGGCGGTAGGACTGAAGCTTTCTTT.

This clonotype has more than one count but fewer than ten. V usage is TRBV29-1 and J usage is TRBJ1-5; TRBD1 matches at 8 bases. Germline CDR1 and CDR2: SQVTM and ANQGSEA. V shed 4 bases and J 5 bases; nucleotides not matched to a gene: 4. This CDR3 has 13 amino acids. Here the CDR3 reads CSVGEQGDQPQHF. The CDR3, as DNA: TGCAGCGTTGGGGAACAGGGGGATCAGCCCCAGCATTTT.

J is TRBJ1-3 and V is TRBV5-1, with 9 nucleotides matching TRBD1. Per germline, CDR1 SGHRS and CDR2 YFSETQ. This CDR3 spans 17 amino acids. Trimming cost V 4 bases and J 0 bases; bases outside gene matches: 8. The CDR3 loop reads CASSPGTGMFSGNTIYF. The CDR3 DNA follows: TGCGCCAGCAGCCCCGGGACAGGGATGTTCTCTGGAAACACCATATATTTT.

The sample holds many counts of this clonotype. J is TRBJ2-1 and V is TRBV5-1, with a weak D call TRBD2 (5 bases). Trimming cost V 1 base and J 5 bases, with 7 bases left between them. The CDR3 extends over 13 amino acids. Germline V gives CDR1 SGHRS, CDR2 YFSETQ. The CDR3 DNA is TGCGCCAGCAGCTTGCTGCGGGACAATGAGCAGTTCTTC. It codes for CASSLLRDNEQFF.

This clonotype was found many times. V gene TRBV2 combines with J gene TRBJ1-1; D unresolved. CDR3 size: 13 residues. In germline, CDR1 is SNHLY, CDR2 FYNNEI. Trimming pared 6 bases from V and 0 bases from J, leaving 8 bases between. The CDR3 DNA follows: TGTGCCAGCAGCGAACGGATGAACACTGAAGCTTTCTTT. Its translation: CASSERMNTEAFF. The entire variable domain, with the rest obtained from reference TRBV2 and TRBJ1-1, is as follows: EPEVTQTPSHQVTQMGQEVILRCVPISNHLYFYWYRQILGQKVEFLVSFYNNEISEKSEIFDDQFSVERPDGSNFTLKIRSTKLEDSAMYFCASSERMNTEAFFGQGTRLTVV.

This clonotype was recorded at least ten times. This chain links TRBV7-3 with TRBJ2-1; 8 nucleotides align to TRBD2. The J segment lost 8 bases and the V segment lost 5 bases, leaving 8 bases of the junction unmatched. From germline, CDR1 is SGHTA and CDR2 FQGTGA. This CDR3 is built from 14 residues. The CDR3 bases are TGTGCCAGCAGCCTTAGCGGGATGGGCGATGAGCAGTTCTTC. It encodes CASSLSGMGDEQFF.

The sample holds a few counts of this clonotype. The chain couples TRBV5-1 to TRBJ1-5, with D uncertain. V lost 4 bases, J lost 3 bases, and 11 bases lay in between. This CDR3 has 14 amino acids. In germline, CDR1 is SGHRS, CDR2 YFSETQ. CDR3 coding DNA: TGCGCCAGCAGCCCCGGATCAGTCAATCAGCCCCAGCATTTT. It yields the protein CASSPGSVNQPQHF.

This clonotype appeared a few times. The chain joins TRBV6-2 or TRBV6-3 to TRBJ1-2; maybe TRBD1 (5 bases). This CDR3 is 13 amino acids long. The ends were cut back, 4 bases at V and 4 bases at J, with 10 bases in the middle. CDR1 and CDR2 from the germline V gene are MNHEY and SVGEGT. CDR3 in DNA: TGTGCCAGCAGTTCCGGGGGAATCTATGGCTACACCTTC. This encodes CASSSGGIYGYTF.

The rearrangement joins TRBV7-2 to TRBJ2-7; 9 bases align to TRBD1. Germline V gene data show CDR1 as SGHTA and CDR2 as FQGNSA. There are 15 residues in the CDR3. J gave up 1 base and V 2 bases, and 3 bases lay outside the gene matches. The CDR3 DNA follows: TGTGCCAGCAGCTTACGACAGGGGGGTTCCTACGAGCAGTACTTC. Amino acids: CASSLRQGGSYEQYF.

This clonotype has only a few counts. The V gene is TRBV29-1, the J gene TRBJ1-5, with D uncertain. The CDR3 loop spans 14 amino acids. Germline CDR1 reads SQVTM; CDR2 reads ANQGSEA. V lost 2 bases, J lost 8 bases, and 16 bases lay in between. DNA for the CDR3: TGCAGCGTTGAAACATGTAGTATCAGGAAGCCCCAGCATTTT. Translated, it gives CSVETCSIRKPQHF.

There are many counts of this clonotype. The CDR3 region is CASSVSFYNEQFF. CDR3 sequence (DNA): TGTGCCAGCAGCGTGTCTTTTTACAATGAGCAGTTCTTC. The J gene is TRBJ2-1, the V gene TRBV9, with D unclear. The V gene's germline CDR1 is SGDLS and CDR2 YYNGEE. V was shortened by 2 bases and J by 4 bases, with 7 bases between the two germline ends. The CDR3 is made up of 13 amino acids.

This clonotype was observed a few times. The rearrangement uses TRBV29-1 and TRBJ2-3, with TRBD1 identical over 10 bases. CDR3 size: 14 residues. V shed 1 base, J shed 3 bases, and the junction held 1 base outside the gene matches. The germline V gene has CDR1 SQVTM and CDR2 ANQGSEA. The CDR3 DNA reads TGCAGCGTTGAAGCGGGACAGGGGACAGATACGCAGTATTTT. Translation: CSVEAGQGTDTQYF.

This clonotype has a count of ten or more. V and J are TRBV6-5 and TRBJ2-1, with 7 bases aligning to TRBD1. This CDR3 is 15 amino acids long. With V trimmed by 2 bases and J by 7 bases, 8 bases remained unmatched. Germline lookup yields CDR1 MNHEY and CDR2 SVGAGI. CDR3 coding DNA: TGTGCCAGCAGTTACGTACAGGGGCGGATAAATGAGCAGTTCTTC. This gives the protein CASSYVQGRINEQFF.

This chain connects TRBV6-2 or TRBV6-3 to TRBJ2-1; possible D gene TRBD2, 6 bases. The CDR3 has 16 amino acids. Germline CDR1 MNHEY, CDR2 SVGEGT. V was shortened by 6 bases and J by 9 bases, with 24 bases between the two germline ends. Here the CDR3 DNA reads TGTGCCAGCAGCCCACCGGCTGGCGGGATTGGAGGTGAGCAGTTCTTC. It specifies CASSPPAGGIGGEQFF.

The V call is TRBV15, the J call TRBJ2-7; 7 bases agree with TRBD2. The germline CDR1 and CDR2 sequences are LNHNV and YYDKDF (reference sequence). The V gene end was trimmed by 5 bases and the J gene end by 1 base; junction bases not matched to a gene: 20. CDR3 length: 19 residues. As DNA, the CDR3 is TGTGCCACCAGCGAGCCCGAAGCGGGACGGGGACCCATTTCCTACGAGCAGTACTTC. It yields the protein CATSEPEAGRGPISYEQYF.

At least ten counts were recorded for this clonotype. DNA of the CDR3: TGCAGTGCTAGTCGGTTGGCCGAGACCCAGTACTTC. Translated: CSASRLAETQYF. V usage is TRBV20-1 and J usage is TRBJ2-5; D gene uncertain. V was trimmed by 3 bases and J by 5 bases, leaving 10 bases between them. Germline CDR1 DFQATT, CDR2 SNEGSKA (reference sequence). The CDR3 is made up of 12 amino acids.

This clonotype has at least ten counts. The rearrangement links TRBV6-1 to TRBJ2-5; D unresolved. Germline lookup yields CDR1 MNHNS and CDR2 SASEGT. V lost 1 base and J 3 bases, leaving 9 bases between the germline ends. This CDR3 has 14 amino acids. CDR3 sequence reads: CASSEVAVKETQYF. As DNA, the CDR3 is TGTGCCAGCAGTGAAGTGGCAGTCAAAGAGACCCAGTACTTC.

This rearrangement joins TRBV12-3 or TRBV12-4 to TRBJ1-1, with D perhaps TRBD1 (5 bases). V was cut by 2 bases and J by 6 bases, with 10 bases left in between. The length of the CDR3 is 13 residues. This chain's CDR3 is CASSLSGQAEAFF. CDR3 in DNA: TGTGCCAGCAGTTTATCGGGGCAAGCTGAAGCTTTCTTT.

This clonotype was seen many times. The chain links TRBV5-1 to TRBJ2-3, with 8 bases matching TRBD2. The CDR3 sequence is 17 residues long. V lost 7 bases and J lost 2; bases outside the gene matches: 15. The germline gives CDR1 SGHRS, CDR2 YFSETQ. CDR3 loop: CASGPFGAGGITDTQYF. For the CDR3, the DNA is TGCGCCAGCGGACCCTTCGGCGCGGGAGGTATCACAGATACGCAGTATTTT.

With respect to this clonotype: A much larger clone lies a single base off, so this may be a read error. The rearrangement links TRBV20-1 to TRBJ2-3; D gene ambiguous. The CDR3 loop spans 13 amino acids. Germline assignment: CDR1 DFQATT and CDR2 SNEGSKA (reference sequence). Here the CDR3 reads CSARFSVTDAQYF. The CDR3 region has the DNA TGCAGTGCTAGATTTTCCGTAACAGATGCGCAGTATTTT.